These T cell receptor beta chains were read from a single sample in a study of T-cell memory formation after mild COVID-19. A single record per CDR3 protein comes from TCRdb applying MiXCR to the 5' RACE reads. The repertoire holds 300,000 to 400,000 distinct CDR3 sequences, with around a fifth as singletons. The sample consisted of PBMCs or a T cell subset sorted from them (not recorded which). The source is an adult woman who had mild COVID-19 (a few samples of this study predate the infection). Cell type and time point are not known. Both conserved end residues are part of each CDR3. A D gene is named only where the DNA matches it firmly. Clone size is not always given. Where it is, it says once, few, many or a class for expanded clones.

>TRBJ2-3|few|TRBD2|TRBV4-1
CASSQDSFAGDTDTQYF
TGCGCCAGCAGCCAAGATTCGTTCGCGGGGGACACAGATACGCAGTATTTT
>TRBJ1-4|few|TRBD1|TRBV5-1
CASSLEGQGAFEKLFF
TGCGCCAGCAGCTTGGAGGGACAGGGGGCTTTTGAAAAACTGTTTTTT
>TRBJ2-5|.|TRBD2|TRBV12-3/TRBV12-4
CASSLGVLGLVIRETQYF
TGTGCCAGCAGTTTAGGGGTGCTAGGACTAGTAATTCGAGAGACCCAGTACTTC
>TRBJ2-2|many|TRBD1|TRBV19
CASSSTGVNTGELFF
TGTGCCAGTAGTTCAACAGGGGTGAACACCGGGGAGCTGTTTTTT
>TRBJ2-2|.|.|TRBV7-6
CASSLGSGRANTGELFF
TGTGCCAGCAGCTTAGGGTCCGGACGAGCGAACACCGGGGAGCTGTTTTTT
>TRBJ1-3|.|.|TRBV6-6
CASRSGGSGNTIYF
TGTGCCAGCAGGTCGGGAGGCTCTGGAAACACCATATATTTT
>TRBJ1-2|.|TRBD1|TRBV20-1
CSARGQGADNSNYGYTF
TGCAGTGCTAGAGGACAGGGTGCCGACAATTCTAACTATGGCTACACCTTC
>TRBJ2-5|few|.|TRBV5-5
CASSFSDAQETQYF
TGTGCCAGCAGCTTTAGTGACGCCCAAGAGACCCAGTACTTC
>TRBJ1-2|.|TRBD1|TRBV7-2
CASSSQGQATYGYTF
TGTGCCAGCAGCTCACAAGGACAGGCGACCTATGGCTACACCTTC
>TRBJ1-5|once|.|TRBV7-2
CASSPGGMSNQPQHF
TGTGCCAGCAGCCCGGGGGGCATGAGCAATCAGCCCCAGCATTTT
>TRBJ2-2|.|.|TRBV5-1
CASSLRSEGANTGELFF
TGCGCCAGCAGCTTGAGATCGGAGGGCGCGAACACCGGGGAGCTGTTTTTT
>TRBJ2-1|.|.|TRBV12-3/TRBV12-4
CASRDPSEGNEQFF
TGTGCCAGCAGGGACCCCTCAGAGGGGAATGAGCAGTTCTTC
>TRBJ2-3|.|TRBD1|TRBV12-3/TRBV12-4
CASDQGAVDTQYF
TGTGCCAGCGACCAGGGGGCGGTTGATACGCAGTATTTT
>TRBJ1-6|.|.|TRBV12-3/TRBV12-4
CASSLDRRVFYNSPLHF
TGTGCCAGCAGTTTAGATCGTCGGGTTTTCTATAATTCACCCCTCCACTTT
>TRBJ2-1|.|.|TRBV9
CASSVGGDSLHNEQFF
TGTGCCAGCAGCGTAGGGGGGGACAGCCTACACAATGAGCAGTTCTTC
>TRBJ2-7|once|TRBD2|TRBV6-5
CASSYSMAGVFPYEQYF
TGTGCCAGCAGTTACTCGATGGCGGGGGTATTCCCCTACGAGCAGTACTTC
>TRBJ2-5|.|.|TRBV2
CASKGPGSGQETQYF
TGTGCCAGCAAAGGCCCTGGTAGCGGCCAAGAGACCCAGTACTTC
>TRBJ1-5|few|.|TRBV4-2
CASSQVRGGNQPQHF
TGTGCCAGCAGCCAAGTCAGGGGTGGCAATCAGCCCCAGCATTTT
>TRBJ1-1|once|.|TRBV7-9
CASSLVSLRTEAFF
TGTGCCAGCAGCTTAGTCAGTCTTCGTACTGAAGCTTTCTTT
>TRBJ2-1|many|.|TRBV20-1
CSALGTQKGYNEQFF
TGCAGTGCATTAGGGACCCAAAAGGGATACAATGAGCAGTTCTTC
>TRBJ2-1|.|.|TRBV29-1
CSVGVTFNEQFF
TGCAGCGTTGGGGTCACCTTCAATGAGCAGTTCTTC
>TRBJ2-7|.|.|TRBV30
CAWIPQGSSYEQYF
TGTGCCTGGATCCCCCAGGGGAGCTCCTACGAGCAGTACTTC